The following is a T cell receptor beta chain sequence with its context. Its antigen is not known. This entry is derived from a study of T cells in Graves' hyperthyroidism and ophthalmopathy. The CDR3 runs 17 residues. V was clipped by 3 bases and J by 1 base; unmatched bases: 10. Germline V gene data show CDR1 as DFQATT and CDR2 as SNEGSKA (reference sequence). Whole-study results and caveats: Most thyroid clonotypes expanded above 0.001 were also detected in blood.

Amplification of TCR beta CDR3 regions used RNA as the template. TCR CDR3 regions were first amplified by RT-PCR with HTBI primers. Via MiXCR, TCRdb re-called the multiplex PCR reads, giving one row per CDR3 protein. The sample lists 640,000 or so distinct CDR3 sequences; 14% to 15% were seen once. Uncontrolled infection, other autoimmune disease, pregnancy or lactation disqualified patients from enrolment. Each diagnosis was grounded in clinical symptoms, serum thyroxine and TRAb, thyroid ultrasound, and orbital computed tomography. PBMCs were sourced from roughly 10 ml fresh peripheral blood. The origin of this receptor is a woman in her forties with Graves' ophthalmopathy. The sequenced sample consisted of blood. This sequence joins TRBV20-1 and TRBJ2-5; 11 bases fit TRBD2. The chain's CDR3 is CSASRTGTSGFQETQYF. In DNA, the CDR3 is TGCAGTGCTAGCCGAACCGGGACTAGCGGCTTCCAAGAGACCCAGTACTTC.